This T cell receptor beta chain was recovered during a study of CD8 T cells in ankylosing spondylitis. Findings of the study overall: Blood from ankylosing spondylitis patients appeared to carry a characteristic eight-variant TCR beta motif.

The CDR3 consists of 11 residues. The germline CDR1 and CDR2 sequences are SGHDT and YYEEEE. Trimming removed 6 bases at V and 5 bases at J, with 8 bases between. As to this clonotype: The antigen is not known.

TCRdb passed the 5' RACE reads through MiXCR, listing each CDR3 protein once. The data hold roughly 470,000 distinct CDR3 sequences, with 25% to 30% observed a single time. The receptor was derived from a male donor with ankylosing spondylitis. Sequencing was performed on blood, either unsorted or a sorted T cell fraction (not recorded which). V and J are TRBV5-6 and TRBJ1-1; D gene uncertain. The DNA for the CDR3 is TGTGCCAGCACCGGGAGGACTGAAGCTTTCTTT. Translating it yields CASTGRTEAFF.